This TCR beta chain was sequenced in a study of cytomegalovirus exposure and HLA in healthy donors. Study as a whole: Some 85 million unique TCRs, all from HLA-typed donors, were included in an early release of the data.

In regard to this clone: Its antigen is unknown. One junction end does not reproduce the germline sequence, and a read error may be involved.

Points from the study as a whole: An observed cluster of highly shared sequence variants was recorded as a likely sequencing artifact.

The PCR had 60 Vbeta and 13 Jbeta primers. The protocol was immunoSEQ multiplex PCR, while the TCRdb copy is restricted to in-frame clones and leaves out a portion. The repertoire consists of over 150,000 clones, with 75% to 85% occurring once and the leading ten covering 0.65%. Germline-derived CDR1 and CDR2 are SSHAT and FNYEAQ (reference sequence). The length of the CDR3 is 14 residues. The gene calls are TRBV7-7 and TRBJ2-3, with 12 bases lining up with TRBD2. This clonotype originated in a boy between 5 and 17 years old in good health and CMV-seronegative. Specimen: PBMCs. The CDR3 is CASSSGLAGDTQYF. The CDR3 DNA is TGTGCTAGCAGTTCGGGACTAGCGGGAGATACGCAGTATTTT.